This entry lists 3 T cell receptor beta chains sequenced from one sample in a study of beta chain bispecific antibodies for T cell cancers. Findings and caveats of the study: The leukemia cells, rather than normal T cells, gave most of the targeted TRBV signal.

Blood mononuclear cells were expanded for 2 to 3 days using either OKT3 anti-CD3 antibody or CD3/CD28 beads. TCRdb redid the calling of the 5' RACE reads with MiXCR, one entry per CDR3 protein. This sample has just over 20,000 distinct CDR3 sequences, with approximately 2.4% found just once. Their antigens remain unidentified. Sequencing was done on a sample of healthy donor T cells cultured with leukemia cells. Receptors were obtained from a human donor in good health. Some clones in this sample may be carry-over from other donors' samples.

This clonotype was observed many times. V and J are TRBV5-4 and TRBJ2-3, with 8 bases matching TRBD2. Looked up from germline, CDR1 is SGHNT and CDR2 is YYREEE (reference sequence). Trimming removed 5 bases from V and 0 bases from J; junction bases left unmatched: 14. This CDR3 contains 18 residues. DNA of the CDR3: TGTGCCAGCAGAGACCCCGGGGTAGCGGGGCCTAGCACAGATACGCAGTATTTT. This codes for CASRDPGVAGPSTDTQYF.

This clonotype appeared many times. V and J are TRBV20-1 and TRBJ2-7; D ambiguous. Per the germline V gene, CDR1 is DFQATT and CDR2 is SNEGSKA (reference sequence). V was cut by 3 bases and J by 2 bases, with 11 bases left in between. The CDR3 is 13 amino acids. CDR3 loop: CSASSRETYEQYF. The CDR3, as DNA: TGCAGTGCTAGTAGCCGTGAAACCTACGAGCAGTACTTC.

In its sample, this clonotype was seen many times. The CDR3 sequence: CASSLGWEKLDGYTF. The CDR3 bases are TGTGCCAGCAGCTTAGGCTGGGAGAAACTCGATGGCTACACCTTC. The V gene is TRBV7-3, the J gene TRBJ1-2; D not certain. CDR1 is SGHTA and CDR2 is FQGTGA in the germline V gene. The CDR3 extends over 15 amino acids. V was shortened by 2 bases and J by 6 bases, with 16 bases between the two germline ends.